This is a list of T cell receptor beta chains from one sample in a study of immune evolution from preneoplasia to lung adenocarcinoma. Produced via immunoSEQ multiplex PCR; TCRdb's table is partial and in-frame only. Of some 41,000 clones in the sample, over 75% are singletons; the top ten hold approximately 4.8%. The sample consisted of FFPE invasive lung adenocarcinoma tissue. Receptor source: a person aged 55 to 70 with lung adenocarcinoma. CDR3s leave out the opening cysteine and the closing phenylalanine or tryptophan. The order of the fields is V gene, J gene, CDR3 protein.

>TRBV2|TRBJ2-3
ASTRIDTQY
>TRBV7-2|TRBJ2-3
ASSLSRVMADTQY
>TRBV10-3|TRBJ1-2
AIKVPGNYGYT
>TRBV11-2|TRBJ2-7
ASSLGHSSYEQY
>TRBV6-5|TRBJ2-3
ASFERNPSDTQY
>TRBV5-5|TRBJ2-2
ASSSRDRGTGELF
>TRBV27|TRBJ1-1
ASSLSPGGGVAEAF
>TRBV5-4|TRBJ2-7
ASSSASGMTYEQY
>TRBV28|TRBJ2-3
ASTSGRAVSDTQY
>TRBV18|TRBJ1-4
ASSPANEKLF
>TRBV15|TRBJ1-1
ATSRDNQNTEAF
>TRBV12-5|TRBJ1-5
ASGLDNQPQH
>TRBV25-1|TRBJ2-6
ASSDGGGANVLT
>TRBV9|TRBJ2-4
ASSVVSGRVNIQY
>TRBV9|TRBJ2-5
ASSVAGEETQY
>TRBV2|TRBJ2-5
ASSENQVQAQY
>TRBV30|TRBJ2-1
AWRRDSYNEQF
>TRBV28|TRBJ2-1
ASSLRRTGANEQF
>TRBV29-1|TRBJ2-4
SVVEGGSKNIQY
>TRBV6-5|TRBJ2-7
ASSYRDGGLYEQY
>TRBV28|TRBJ2-3
ASSPIAGVRADTQY
>TRBV5-4|TRBJ2-5
ASSFGHLQETQY
>TRBV11-3|TRBJ2-7
ASSIGTQPGEQY
>TRBV7-9|TRBJ2-1
ASSLVGNEQF
>TRBV27|TRBJ2-7
ASRREDSYEQY
>TRBV4-2|TRBJ2-1
ASSRGRDVTGGPRSSYNEQF
>TRBV5-4|TRBJ2-1
ASSLLTSGGNEQF
>TRBV5-6|TRBJ2-3
ASSLSWDPLLDTQY
>TRBV5-1|TRBJ2-7
ASSLQQGAYEQY
>TRBV18|TRBJ2-7
ASSPIGQSYEQY
>TRBV10-1|TRBJ2-5
ASSASGRRETQY
>TRBV7-9|TRBJ2-3
ASSPRDNTDTQY
>TRBV19|TRBJ1-2
ASRLPVGQGPGYT
>TRBV9|TRBJ2-5
ASSVASGWETQY
>TRBV30|TRBJ2-1
AWEGYNEQF
>TRBV11-3|TRBJ2-2
ASSYSRGLSTGELF
>TRBV6-5|TRBJ1-1
ASNNRGEAF